The 27 T cell receptor beta chains given below trace back to one sample, sequenced in a study of T cell responses to AZD1222 COVID-19 vaccine. Using immunoSEQ multiplex PCR, the repertoire was profiled, and TCRdb retains in-frame clones only, with some absent. This sample carries around 130,000 clones, 80% to 95% of them seen once, and the ten largest clones take 4.2%. Sequences were derived from peripheral blood, sampled 28 days after the second dose of the MenACWY control vaccine. The receptors were gathered from an adult who received the MenACWY meningococcal vaccine as a control.

This clone was seen just once. V usage is TRBV3-1 (or the pseudogene TRBV3-2) and J usage is TRBJ1-6, with 8 positions matching TRBD1. V lost 2 bases and J lost 6; bases outside the gene matches: 9. The CDR3 sequence is 17 residues long. CDR1 is LGHDT and CDR2 is YNNKEL in the germline V gene (reference sequence). Written as DNA, the CDR3 is TGTGCCAGCAGCCAACGGCTTGGGACAGGATTTAATTCACCCCTCCACTTT. It specifies CASSQRLGTGFNSPLHF.

The chain couples TRBV6-2 or TRBV6-3 to TRBJ2-7; D unresolved. The V end was cut by 0 bases, the J end by 2 bases, with 5 bases between. Germline lookup yields CDR1 MNHEY and CDR2 SVGEGT. The CDR3 totals 13 residues. The CDR3 spells CASSYSSPYEQYV. For the CDR3, the DNA is TGTGCCAGCAGTTACTCGAGCCCCTACGAGCAGTACGTC.

The chain carries TRBV3-1 (or the pseudogene TRBV3-2) and TRBJ1-2; tentatively, D is TRBD1 (5 bases). Between the trimmed V and J ends, which lost 4 bases and 0 bases, there was a span of 18 bases. The germline gives CDR1 LGHDT, CDR2 YNNKEL (reference sequence). CDR3 length: 17 amino acids. The CDR3 reads CASSRRPGGLTNYGYTF. CDR3 DNA: TGTGCCAGCAGCCGCCGACCGGGGGGTCTCACTAACTATGGCTACACCTTC.

The chain employs TRBV5-1 and TRBJ2-2; possibly TRBD1 for D (6 bases). The CDR3 extends over 15 amino acids. Trimming shortened V by 4 bases and J by 0 bases, and 10 bases separated the two germline ends. The germline CDR1 and CDR2 sequences are SGHRS and YFSETQ. Written as DNA, the CDR3 is TGCGCCAGCAGCCCGACAGGAGCGAACACCGGGGAGCTGTTTTTT. Translated, it gives CASSPTGANTGELFF.

J is TRBJ2-7 and V is TRBV19; weak D call: TRBD2 (5 bases). Germline assignment: CDR1 LNHDA and CDR2 SQIVND (reference sequence). Trimming removed 3 bases from V and 0 bases from J, with 12 bases in between. The CDR3 totals 15 residues. The CDR3 protein is CASSIWGGSSYEQYV. In DNA, the CDR3 is TGTGCCAGTAGTATTTGGGGTGGGAGCTCCTACGAGCAGTACGTC.

The V and J genes are TRBV12-3 or TRBV12-4 and TRBJ2-5, with TRBD1 matching over 9 bases. V shed 6 bases, J shed 3 bases, and the junction held 2 bases outside the gene matches. CDR3 length: 13 residues. CDR3 DNA: TGTGCCAGCAGGTGGACAGGGGAAGAGACCCAGTACTTC. Protein: CASRWTGEETQYF.

This chain links TRBV4-1 with TRBJ2-7, with a tentative D call TRBD2 (5 bases). The V end lost 4 bases, the J end lost 5 bases, and 18 bases lay between the germline ends. Germline CDR1 and CDR2: MGHRA and YSYEKL. There are 15 residues in the CDR3. This CDR3 is CASSPIGRGKHEQYV. The CDR3 region has the DNA TGCGCCAGCAGCCCCATTGGCCGGGGAAAACACGAGCAGTACGTC.

This clone has only one observation. The V and J genes are TRBV6-5 and TRBJ1-2; D remains ambiguous. Germline CDR1 is MNHEY and CDR2 is SVGAGI. The CDR3 has 14 residues. The V end lost 8 bases, the J end lost 2 bases, and 15 bases lay between the germline ends. The CDR3 is CASAKFGPNYGYTF. The CDR3 DNA reads as TGTGCCAGCGCCAAATTCGGTCCGAACTATGGCTACACCTTC.

The J gene is TRBJ2-1, the V gene TRBV5-1; D is uncertain. V lost 1 base and J 10 bases, leaving 12 bases between the germline ends. Germline CDR1 reads SGHRS; CDR2 reads YFSETQ. The CDR3 contains 13 residues. CDR3 nucleotide sequence: TGCGCCAGCAGCTTGCTTCGGACGGCCGAGCAGTTCTTC. Its translation is CASSLLRTAEQFF.

This chain connects TRBV29-1 to TRBJ2-1; D unclear. The CDR3 is made up of 17 amino acids. V lost 0 bases and J 0 bases, leaving 15 bases between the germline ends. Germline assignment: CDR1 SQVTM and CDR2 ANQGSEA. CDR3: CSVEEVGGPSSYNEQFF. CDR3 nucleotides: TGCAGCGTTGAAGAGGTTGGCGGCCCGAGCTCCTACAATGAGCAGTTCTTC.

The genes are TRBV5-6 and TRBJ2-7; no definite D call. The germline CDR1 and CDR2 sequences are SGHDT and YYEEEE. This CDR3 comprises 19 residues. V shed 0 bases and J shed 3 bases, with 25 bases lying between them. The CDR3 DNA reads as TGTGCCAGCAGCTTGGCCTCCCTCTTCTCTCCGCAAGTCAACTACGAGCAGTACGTC. The encoded protein is CASSLASLFSPQVNYEQYV.

The V and J genes are TRBV27 and TRBJ2-7; 7 nucleotides align to TRBD1. V dropped 3 bases and J dropped 6; count of bases not matched to a gene: 5. In germline, CDR1 is MNHEY, CDR2 SMNVEV (reference sequence). CDR3 length: 13 amino acids. The CDR3 spells CASSLWGTAEQYF. As DNA, the CDR3 is TGTGCCAGCAGTTTGTGGGGGACAGCCGAGCAGTACTTC.

J is TRBJ1-1 and V is TRBV14, with unresolved D. Trimming stripped 0 bases from V and 5 bases from J, with 10 bases between. The germline V gene encodes CDR1 SGHDN and CDR2 FVKESK. This CDR3 region has 14 residues. CDR3 amino acids: CASSQDSGVTEAFF. DNA of the CDR3: TGTGCCAGCAGCCAAGATTCCGGGGTGACTGAAGCTTTCTTT. Looking up the rest from reference TRBV14 and TRBJ1-1 gives the full variable domain: EAGVTQFPSHSVIEKGQTVTLRCDPISGHDNLYWYRRVMGKEIKFLLHFVKESKQDESGMPNNRFLAERTGGTYSTLKVQPAELEDSGVYFCASSQDSGVTEAFFGQGTRLTVV.

J is TRBJ2-1 and V is TRBV19; 9 bases match TRBD1. Germline CDR1 is LNHDA and CDR2 is SQIVND (reference sequence). CDR3 length: 15 amino acids. Germline trimming cut 4 bases from V and 10 bases from J; bases unmatched to any gene: 11. Here the CDR3 reads CASSTIGTGGREQFF. The CDR3 DNA follows: TGTGCCAGTAGTACCATCGGCACAGGGGGCCGGGAGCAGTTCTTC.

This clone was seen once. The chain carries TRBV6-2 or TRBV6-3 and TRBJ2-1; the D is unclear. This CDR3 has 13 amino acids. Germline V CDR1 and CDR2: MNHEY, SVGEGT. Trimming pared 6 bases from V and 5 bases from J, leaving 11 bases between. DNA of the CDR3: TGTGCCAGCAGCCACGGACGGGACAATGAGCAGTTCTTC. It translates to CASSHGRDNEQFF.

With respect to this clone: Other DNA sequences in the sample encode the same CDR3. This chain links TRBV19 with TRBJ2-2, with TRBD2 as a possible D gene (7 bases). V lost 3 bases and J lost 4, with 12 bases in between. The CDR3 covers 15 residues. The germline V gene encodes CDR1 LNHDA and CDR2 SQIVND (reference sequence). The CDR3 here is CASSIGGGSTGELFF. In nucleotides, the CDR3 is TGTGCCAGTAGTATTGGGGGCGGGAGCACCGGGGAGCTGTTTTTT.

The V and J genes are TRBV10-3 and TRBJ2-1; TRBD2 aligns across 9 bases. With 3 bases clipped from V and 8 bases from J, the junction kept 11 bases outside the gene matches. From germline, CDR1 is ENHRY and CDR2 SYGVKD. CDR3 length equals 16 residues. The CDR3 coding sequence is TGTGCCATCAGTGACCCCCTGGCGGGAGGGCCCCATGAGCAGTTCTTC. The encoded protein is CAISDPLAGGPHEQFF.

The rearrangement links TRBV5-4 to TRBJ2-1; TRBD2 agrees at 7 bases. Germline lookup yields CDR1 SGHNT and CDR2 YYREEE (reference sequence). J gave up 7 bases and V 3 bases, and 13 bases lay outside the gene matches. This CDR3 comprises 16 residues. The CDR3 loop reads CASSSPASGLGNEQFF. In DNA form, the CDR3 reads TGTGCCAGCAGCTCCCCCGCTAGCGGACTTGGGAATGAGCAGTTCTTC.

There are a few counts of this clone. The rearrangement uses TRBV18 and TRBJ2-7; tentative D call: TRBD1 (6 bases). Germline V gene lookup returns CDR1 KGHSH and CDR2 LQKENI. Trimming took off 1 base at V and 0 bases at J, with 10 bases between the two ends. This CDR3 has 15 amino acids. The CDR3 region is CASSPRTASSYEQYV. In DNA form, the CDR3 reads TGTGCCAGCTCACCACGGACAGCGAGCTCCTACGAGCAGTACGTC.

This clone was detected only once. This sequence joins TRBV9 and TRBJ2-5; D ambiguous. The V gene lost 2 bases and the J gene lost 5 bases, with 13 bases spanning the gap. Germline V gene data show CDR1 as SGDLS and CDR2 as YYNGEE. This CDR3 comprises 14 residues. CDR3 nucleotides: TGTGCCAGCAGCGTGGGTTCACCAAGGGAGACCCAGTACTTC. It specifies CASSVGSPRETQYF. The full variable domain, with the rest looked up from reference TRBV9 and TRBJ2-5, is DSGVTQTPKHLITATGQRVTLRCSPRSGDLSVYWYQQSLDQGLQFLIQYYNGEERAKGNILERFSAQQFPDLHSELNLSSLELGDSALYFCASSVGSPRETQYFGPGTRLLVL.

The chain has TRBV7-3 and TRBJ2-5; 7 positions agree with TRBD2. The V gene end was trimmed by 0 bases and the J gene end by 5 bases; junction bases not matched to a gene: 9. CDR3 length: 16 residues. The V gene's germline CDR1 is SGHTA and CDR2 FQGTGA. The CDR3 here is CASSLTGLAAQETQYF. For the CDR3, the DNA is TGTGCCAGCAGCTTAACAGGGCTAGCGGCCCAGGAGACCCAGTACTTC.

The chain combines TRBV11-2 with TRBJ1-4; 7 nucleotides line up with TRBD1. There are 15 residues in the CDR3. V was clipped by 1 base and J by 3 bases; unmatched bases: 2. Germline lookup yields CDR1 SGHAT and CDR2 FQNNGV. CDR3 coding DNA: TGTGCCAGCAGCTTAGTGGGACAGTCTAATGAAAAACTGTTTTTT. Its protein product is CASSLVGQSNEKLFF. The full variable domain, rest sourced from reference TRBV11-2 and TRBJ1-4, is EAGVAQSPRYKIIEKRQSVAFWCNPISGHATLYWYQQILGQGPKLLIQFQNNGVVDDSQLPKDRFSAERLKGVDSTLKIQPAKLEDSAVYLCASSLVGQSNEKLFFGSGTQLSVL.

The CDR3 sequence is CASSPDRVPTYEQYF. CDR3 DNA sequence: TGTGCCAGCAGTCCAGACAGGGTCCCAACCTACGAGCAGTACTTC. The V gene is TRBV9, the J gene TRBJ2-7, with 7 bases lining up with TRBD1. In germline, CDR1 is SGDLS, CDR2 YYNGEE. Unmatched junction bases numbered 10, after V lost 5 bases and J lost 2 bases. The CDR3 sequence is 15 residues long.

Only one count was recorded for this clone. The chain employs TRBV6-2 or TRBV6-3 and TRBJ2-3; tentatively, D is TRBD2 (5 bases). Trimming shortened V by 4 bases and J by 0 bases, and 11 bases separated the two germline ends. From germline, CDR1 is MNHEY and CDR2 SVGEGT. The CDR3 has 15 amino acids. For the CDR3, the DNA is TGTGCCAGCAGTTTACCAGCGGTGAGCACAGATACGCAGTATTTT. Residues: CASSLPAVSTDTQYF.

This clone appeared a few times. This rearrangement joins TRBV6-2 or TRBV6-3 to TRBJ1-1; D unclear. This CDR3 contains 13 residues. The germline V and J ends were trimmed by 2 bases and 0 bases, with 4 bases remaining between them. Looked up from germline, CDR1 is MNHEY and CDR2 is SVGEGT. The CDR3 reads CASSYQVNTEAFF. The DNA of the CDR3 is TGTGCCAGCAGTTACCAGGTGAACACTGAAGCTTTCTTT.

V gene TRBV27 combines with J gene TRBJ1-4; D gene uncertain. Germline values: CDR1 MNHEY, CDR2 SMNVEV (reference sequence). The V end was cut by 7 bases, the J end by 11 bases, with 11 bases between. The CDR3 spans 11 residues. The DNA for the CDR3 is TGTGCCAGCACCTCAGGAGGGAAACTGTTTTTT. Amino acid sequence: CASTSGGKLFF.

This sequence joins TRBV6-2 or TRBV6-3 and TRBJ2-7, with 13 bases aligning to TRBD2. Germline V gene sequence: CDR1 MNHEY, CDR2 SVGEGT. With 2 bases clipped from V and 6 bases from J, the junction kept 1 base outside the gene matches. The CDR3 extends over 14 amino acids. CDR3 in amino acids: CASSYGLAGAEQYF. CDR3 nucleotides: TGTGCCAGCAGTTACGGACTAGCGGGAGCCGAGCAGTACTTC.